This TCR beta chain was captured in a study of shared clonotypes between healthy human individuals. Overall study findings and caveats: Relative to memory subsets, naive subsets generally showed larger estimated richness.

CD8 cells classed as naive were CD45RO-negative and positively selected for CCR7, excluding terminally differentiated effector memory CD45RA+ cells. HIV-negative, healthy adults without recent acute infections or vaccinations were the donors. Every donor, a Caucasian adult, lived in Nashville, Tennessee. Assay used: immunoSEQ multiplex PCR; TCRdb lists only in-frame clones, some missing. Of 1.5 million to 2.5 million clones listed, roughly 94% are singletons. In the case of this clone: The antigen is undetermined.

This CDR3 has 14 amino acids. With 3 bases clipped from V and 6 bases from J, the junction kept 2 bases outside the gene matches. The germline CDR1 and CDR2 sequences are SGHTA and FQGNSA. V gene TRBV7-2 combines with J gene TRBJ2-7; TRBD2 matches at 13 bases. The sequenced material came from naive CD8+ T cells sorted from blood. The TCR sequence derives from a man aged 18 to 29 in good health. The CDR3, as DNA: TGTGCCAGCAGCTTCGGACTAGCGGGGGCCGAGCAGTACTTC. Its protein is CASSFGLAGAEQYF. Combining the CDR3 with reference TRBV7-2 and TRBJ2-7 gives the whole variable domain GAGVSQSPSNKVTEKGKDVELRCDPISGHTALYWYRQSLGQGLEFLIYFQGNSAPDKSGLPSDRFSAERTGGSVSTLTIQRTQQEDSAVYLCASSFGLAGAEQYFGPGTRLTVT.